The 31 T cell receptor beta chains presented below share a single source sample, sequenced in a study of cytomegalovirus exposure and HLA in healthy donors. PCR primers comprised 60 Vbeta and 13 Jbeta primers. Assay used: immunoSEQ multiplex PCR; TCRdb lists only in-frame clones, some missing. The sample includes under 300,000 clones, 85% to 95% of them seen just once. Sequencing input: PBMCs. Every receptor here comes from a girl aged 2 to 10 in good health and CMV-seronegative.

The J gene is TRBJ2-1, the V gene TRBV6-1, with 8 bases fitting TRBD2. The CDR3 runs to 15 residues. Germline loops: CDR1 MNHNS, CDR2 SASEGT. After removal of 6 bases from V and 0 bases from J, the junction contained 4 bases not matched to a gene. In nucleotides, the CDR3 is TGTGCCAGCAGAGACGGGGGGGCCTCCTACAATGAGCAGTTCTTC. Protein product: CASRDGGASYNEQFF.

The chain is built from TRBV11-2 and TRBJ2-5; 10 nucleotides line up with TRBD2. Germline values: CDR1 SGHAT, CDR2 FQNNGV. The CDR3 is 18 residues long. The ends lost 1 base at V and 0 bases at J; junction bases unmatched: 8. CDR3: CASSLVSSGGAYQETQYF. Written as DNA, the CDR3 is TGTGCCAGCAGCTTAGTGTCTAGCGGGGGAGCGTACCAAGAGACCCAGTACTTC.

This chain connects TRBV12-5 to TRBJ1-3; 8 bases are shared with TRBD1. After removal of 6 bases from V and 4 bases from J, the junction contained 8 bases not matched to a gene. The CDR3 has 15 residues. The germline V gene encodes CDR1 LGHNT and CDR2 FRNRAP. The CDR3 DNA follows: TGTGCTAGTGGCAACCTTGGGGACAGGGGAAACACCATATATTTT. Its translation is CASGNLGDRGNTIYF.

The CDR3 region is CASSQLIAGGPPKGFF. The DNA of the CDR3 is TGCGCCAGCAGCCAATTAATAGCGGGGGGACCCCCGAAGGGGTTCTTC. The chain employs TRBV4-1 and TRBJ2-1, with 10 bases fitting TRBD2. The germline V gene encodes CDR1 MGHRA and CDR2 YSYEKL. The J segment lost 15 bases and the V segment lost 2 bases, leaving 16 bases of the junction unmatched. There are 16 residues in the CDR3.

A remark on this clone: This sample includes further DNA sequences coding for the same CDR3. The chain uses TRBV2 and TRBJ1-1, with D tentatively TRBD1 (5 bases). The CDR3 is 12 residues long. The V end was cut by 3 bases, the J end by 5 bases, with 7 bases between. Germline V gene sequence: CDR1 SNHLY, CDR2 FYNNEI. The CDR3 loop reads CASSDRGTEAFF. In nucleotides, the CDR3 is TGTGCCAGCAGTGACCGGGGGACTGAAGCTTTCTTT.

The rearrangement links TRBV21-1 to TRBJ1-2. TRBV21-1 constitutes a pseudogene. The CDR3 is 14 amino acids. Here the CDR3 reads CASSKGGEGVGYTF. The CDR3 DNA reads TGTGCCAGCAGCAAGGGAGGGGAGGGGGTTGGCTACACCTTC.

This chain links TRBV9 with TRBJ2-5, with 8 positions matching TRBD2. J gave up 5 bases and V 0 bases, and 9 bases lay outside the gene matches. Germline CDR1 reads SGDLS; CDR2 reads YYNGEE. CDR3 length: 16 amino acids. The CDR3 protein is CASSVDVGGAGETQYF. The CDR3 nucleotides are TGTGCCAGCAGCGTAGATGTCGGGGGGGCGGGTGAGACCCAGTACTTC.

V gene TRBV29-1 combines with J gene TRBJ1-5; D might be TRBD1 (6 bases). CDR3 length: 13 residues. V was clipped by 4 bases and J by 5 bases, with 12 bases between them. Per the germline V gene, CDR1 is SQVTM and CDR2 is ANQGSEA. In nucleotides, the CDR3 is TGCAGCGTTGCGGGGGGCGCGGATCAGCCCCAGCATTTT. This translates into CSVAGGADQPQHF.

This clone was detected only once. The CDR3 reads CASSLGDIPYEQYF. The CDR3, as DNA: TGTGCCAGCAGCTTAGGAGACATTCCCTACGAGCAGTACTTC. The V gene is TRBV13, the J gene TRBJ2-7; the D is unclear. This CDR3 has 14 residues. Germline V CDR1 and CDR2: PRHDT, FYEKMQ (reference sequence). The V end was cut by 0 bases, the J end by 2 bases, with 8 bases between.

The rearrangement uses TRBV7-2 and TRBJ2-5; D might be TRBD2 (5 bases). Germline V gives CDR1 SGHTA, CDR2 FQGNSA. This CDR3 contains 15 residues. V was cut by 5 bases and J by 5 bases, with 18 bases left in between. CDR3 sequence: CASSPSASRWETQYF. CDR3 DNA: TGTGCCAGCAGCCCCTCGGCTAGCCGGTGGGAGACCCAGTACTTC. The full variable domain, rest sourced from reference TRBV7-2 and TRBJ2-5, is GAGVSQSPSNKVTEKGKDVELRCDPISGHTALYWYRQSLGQGLEFLIYFQGNSAPDKSGLPSDRFSAERTGGSVSTLTIQRTQQEDSAVYLCASSPSASRWETQYFGPGTRLLVL.

The chain is built from TRBV7-8 and TRBJ2-7; D is possibly TRBD2 (7 bases). V was trimmed by 10 bases and J by 3 bases, leaving 16 bases between them. Germline values: CDR1 SGHVS, CDR2 FQNEAQ. The CDR3 runs to 13 residues. This CDR3 is CATATGGHYEQYF. CDR3 DNA sequence: TGTGCCACTGCCACGGGGGGCCACTACGAGCAGTACTTC.

This sequence joins TRBV18 and TRBJ1-4; perhaps TRBD1 as D (5 bases). V shed 0 bases and J shed 5 bases, with 10 bases lying between them. The CDR3 spans 15 residues. Germline lookup yields CDR1 KGHSH and CDR2 LQKENI. The CDR3 nucleotides read TGTGCCAGCTCACCACCGGCAGGGCCAAATGAAAAACTGTTTTTT. Translating it yields CASSPPAGPNEKLFF.

The genes are TRBV27 and TRBJ2-1; 7 nucleotides align to TRBD2. Trimming took 3 bases from V and 8 from J; bases not matched to a gene: 4. Germline values: CDR1 MNHEY, CDR2 SMNVEV (reference sequence). This CDR3 region has 13 residues. CDR3 DNA: TGTGCCAGCAGTTTGCCTCGGGGGGATGAGCAGTTCTTC. Translation: CASSLPRGDEQFF.

This chain joins TRBV30 and TRBJ1-6, with a possible D match to TRBD1 (5 bases). Trimming took 4 bases from V and 6 from J, leaving 10 bases between them. The CDR3 covers 13 residues. Germline-derived CDR1 and CDR2 are GTSNPN and SVGIG (reference sequence). The CDR3, as DNA: TGTGCCTGGATGGCAGGGCCTAATTCACCCCTCCACTTT. Translation: CAWMAGPNSPLHF.

V and J are TRBV5-4 and TRBJ1-1, with 7 bases lining up with TRBD1. Germline CDR1 SGHNT, CDR2 YYREEE (reference sequence). Unmatched junction bases numbered 3, after V lost 0 bases and J lost 1 base. The CDR3 extends over 15 amino acids. This CDR3 reads CASSLGGQKNTEAFF. The DNA of the CDR3 is TGTGCCAGCAGCTTGGGGGGACAGAAGAACACTGAAGCTTTCTTT.

The V and J genes are TRBV7-8 and TRBJ2-1; maybe TRBD2 (7 bases). The CDR3 is made up of 15 amino acids. Per germline, CDR1 SGHVS and CDR2 FQNEAQ. V was shortened by 6 bases and J by 4 bases, with 16 bases between the two germline ends. This CDR3 reads CASRKGGGNYNEQFF. In nucleotides, the CDR3 is TGTGCCAGCAGGAAGGGGGGGGGAAATTACAATGAGCAGTTCTTC.

This chain uses TRBV7-2 with TRBJ2-5; D not resolved. CDR1 is SGHTA, CDR2 FQGNSA, per germline. Trimming cost V 5 bases and J 0 bases, with 13 bases left between them. CDR3 length: 15 residues. The CDR3, as DNA: TGTGCCAGCAGCCGAAAGTCGCAGTACCAAGAGACCCAGTACTTC. Translation gives CASSRKSQYQETQYF.

The CDR3 region is CSATEGHGYTF. The CDR3 region has the DNA TGCAGTGCCACGGAGGGGCATGGCTACACCTTC. The chain recombines TRBV20-1 with TRBJ1-2; a possible D gene is TRBD1 (5 bases). Trimming removed 6 bases from V and 6 bases from J, with 11 bases in between. The CDR3 is made up of 11 amino acids. CDR1 DFQATT and CDR2 SNEGSKA come from the germline V gene (reference sequence).

The rearrangement joins TRBV5-4 to TRBJ1-1, with a weak D call TRBD1 (5 bases). The ends were cut back, 3 bases at V and 0 bases at J, with 15 bases in the middle. The CDR3 runs 16 residues. Germline V lookup: CDR1 SGHNT, CDR2 YYREEE (reference sequence). The CDR3 reads CASSSPGGYMNTEAFF. Here the CDR3 DNA reads TGTGCCAGCAGCTCCCCGGGGGGATACATGAACACTGAAGCTTTCTTT.

This chain uses TRBV7-6 with TRBJ2-7, with D possibly TRBD2 on 6 matching bases. The CDR3 runs 14 residues. CDR1 and CDR2 from the germline V gene are SGHVS and FNYEAQ. Trimming removed 5 bases from V and 1 base from J, with 12 bases in between. The CDR3 bases are TGTGCCAGCAGCCTCATGACTAGTTCCTACGAGCAGTACTTC. Amino acid sequence: CASSLMTSSYEQYF.

V is TRBV7-2 and J is TRBJ1-1; D perhaps matches TRBD1 (5 bases). The V gene lost 4 bases and the J gene lost 5 bases, with 11 bases spanning the gap. The CDR3 extends over 13 amino acids. The V gene's germline CDR1 is SGHTA and CDR2 FQGNSA. As DNA, the CDR3 is TGTGCCAGCAGCTCCCCAGGGTTAACTGAAGCTTTCTTT. It specifies CASSSPGLTEAFF.

The genes are TRBV10-1 and TRBJ1-1; perhaps TRBD1 as D (6 bases). CDR3 length: 14 residues. The germline V gene has CDR1 WNHNN and CDR2 SYGVQD (reference sequence). V lost 5 bases and J lost 6, with 16 bases in between. CDR3 loop: CASSYREDGSEAFF. The CDR3 region has the DNA TGCGCCAGCAGTTACAGGGAAGATGGCTCTGAAGCTTTCTTT.

The chain employs TRBV15 and TRBJ2-7, with D perhaps TRBD2 (6 bases). The CDR3 extends over 14 amino acids. Germline V gene lookup returns CDR1 LNHNV and CDR2 YYDKDF (reference sequence). Trimming cost V 1 base and J 7 bases, with 14 bases left between them. CDR3 in amino acids: CATSRGPPRGEQYF. CDR3 sequence (DNA): TGTGCCACCAGCAGAGGTCCTCCCCGGGGGGAGCAGTACTTC.

The chain is built from TRBV7-9 and TRBJ1-4; TRBD1 agrees at 7 bases. V was clipped by 7 bases and J by 7 bases; unmatched bases: 9. The V gene's germline CDR1 is SEHNR and CDR2 FQNEAQ (reference sequence). The CDR3 extends over 14 amino acids. In DNA form, the CDR3 reads TGTGCCAGCACCTACCTTAGACAGGGTGAAAAACTGTTTTTT. Its protein is CASTYLRQGEKLFF.

This clone was seen a few times. The chain recombines TRBV5-3 with TRBJ2-5; D not resolved. TRBV5-3 counts as an open reading frame of uncertain function. V dropped 0 bases and J dropped 4 bases, with 7 bases sitting between them. This CDR3 is built from 13 residues. The CDR3 sequence: CARSLGAGETQYF. Here the CDR3 DNA reads TGTGCCAGAAGCTTGGGGGCTGGAGAGACCCAGTACTTC.

The rearrangement joins TRBV6-1 to TRBJ1-5, with D possibly matching TRBD1 (5 bases). The V end lost 8 bases, the J end lost 4 bases, and 12 bases lay between the germline ends. The germline gives CDR1 MNHNS, CDR2 SASEGT. The CDR3 is made up of 13 amino acids. CDR3 coding DNA: TGTGCCAGCTCCCGACAGAATAATCAGCCCCAGCATTTT. This translates into CASSRQNNQPQHF.

This clone was detected only a few times. The J gene is TRBJ2-7, the V gene TRBV27; 8 bases match TRBD2. V was clipped by 4 bases and J by 2 bases; unmatched bases: 1. Germline assignment: CDR1 MNHEY and CDR2 SMNVEV (reference sequence). The CDR3 totals 13 residues. CDR3 loop: CASSSGRAYEQYF. CDR3 in DNA: TGTGCCAGCAGTTCCGGGAGGGCCTACGAGCAGTACTTC.

CDR3 bases: TGTGCCAGTACACCCGGGGTTATTGCGGGGGGGCTAAATGAGCAGTTCTTC. Its translation is CASTPGVIAGGLNEQFF. The chain couples TRBV19 to TRBJ2-1; 9 bases map to TRBD2. The CDR3 consists of 17 residues. V lost 7 bases to trimming and J lost 7 bases; unmatched junction nucleotides: 17. From germline, CDR1 is LNHDA and CDR2 SQIVND (reference sequence).

This rearrangement joins TRBV7-6 to TRBJ2-3, with 10 positions matching TRBD2. Germline-derived CDR1 and CDR2 are SGHVS and FNYEAQ. The junction had 6 bases not matched to a gene; V was cut back by 4 bases and J by 2 bases. The length of the CDR3 is 16 residues. The CDR3 here is CASSSLAGGSTDTQYF. The CDR3 DNA is TGTGCCAGCAGCTCTTTAGCGGGGGGTTCCACAGATACGCAGTATTTT.

The chain carries TRBV7-9 and TRBJ1-2; possible D gene TRBD1, 6 bases. V dropped 4 bases and J dropped 5 bases, with 14 bases sitting between them. The CDR3 length is 14 residues. Per germline, CDR1 SEHNR and CDR2 FQNEAQ (reference sequence). The CDR3: CASSSLRDIYGYTF. CDR3 in DNA: TGTGCCAGCAGCTCCCTTAGGGACATTTATGGCTACACCTTC.

This rearrangement joins TRBV29-1 to TRBJ2-7; 10 bases are a match to TRBD1. This CDR3 is built from 14 residues. Unmatched junction bases numbered 3, after V lost 1 base and J lost 3 bases. Looked up from germline, CDR1 is SQVTM and CDR2 is ANQGSEA. The CDR3 spells CSVEGGQGHYEQYF. CDR3 bases: TGCAGCGTTGAAGGGGGACAGGGGCACTACGAGCAGTACTTC.